The clone carrying this TCR beta chain was detected only a few times. Its specificity is unknown. The sample is drawn from a study of T cell repertoires in cytomegalovirus infection. Study as a whole: CMV infection plus the matching HLA type was flagged by public TCR beta signatures. Points from the study as a whole: The ex vivo response was dominated by HLA-C-restricted CMV-specific TCR beta clonotypes. Of the TCR beta families, the public ones yielded a cumulative frequency that identified carriers of CMV plus the relevant HLA.

TCRdb used MiXCR to reprocess the reads, holding one entry per CDR3 protein. This table holds about 230,000 distinct CDR3 sequences, over 20% found once. Sequencing was performed on CD8+ T cells from PBMCs. The clonotype comes from a human donor in good health (CMV status not recorded). Some clones in this sample may be carry-over from other donors' samples.

CDR3 nucleotide sequence: TGCAGCGTTGAAACAGTTGGCAACACCGGGGAGCTGTTTTTT. Protein sequence: CSVETVGNTGELFF. The chain employs TRBV29-1 and TRBJ2-2; no clear D. This CDR3 has 14 residues. Trimming removed 2 bases at V and 2 bases at J, with 9 bases between. CDR1 is SQVTM, CDR2 ANQGSEA, per germline.